This T cell receptor (beta chain) was captured in a study of blood T cell repertoires in COVID-19. Study at large: The origin of the acute and convalescent COVID-19 samples was the United States, Italy and Spain. From T cells, B-cell-depleted T cells, or PBMCs came the material, which was cDNA or gDNA.

The authors' processing: For nucleated cells, counts were estimated from reference gene primer amplification. Libraries were prepared by immunoSEQ multiplex PCR; TCRdb keeps only in-frame clonotypes and omits some of them. The DNA gave D and trimming, while V, J and clone size come from that table. The table records some 130,000 clones, 70% to 80% of them present only once. Per germline, CDR1 GTSNPN and CDR2 SVGIG (reference sequence). V shed 0 bases and J shed 4 bases, with 12 bases lying between them. The CDR3 extends over 14 amino acids. The source material was peripheral blood. V is TRBV30 and J is TRBJ1-1, with D possibly being TRBD1 (5 bases). The TCR comes from a man aged 55 to 69 with acute or convalescent COVID-19. The CDR3 DNA is TGTGCCTGGAGTGTACTCCAGGGCGCCACTGAAGCTTTCTTT. Translating gives CAWSVLQGATEAFF.